This T cell receptor beta chain was sequenced during a study of post-analysis software for immune sequencing data (dated by TCRdb to the mid-2010s). Describing the broader study: Recorded disease courses included relapsing-remitting, secondary progressive and progressive-relapsing multiple sclerosis, with some patients lacking subtype annotation. The patient repertoires were compared against some twelve previously published healthy control repertoires obtained from donors aged 6 to 25 years. A subset of samples was prepared in parallel using single-end sample barcoding, then pooled and co-amplified after Illumina adapter ligation.

V and J are truncated by 3 bases and 1 base respectively, leaving an intervening sequence of 11 bases. The CDR3 numbers 15 residues from cysteine through phenylalanine. Only CDR3 DNA is held: 45 bases, read in frame from base 1. From a lookup of the germline V gene, CDR1 and CDR2 are ENHRY and SYGVKD. What the research found in general, with its limitations: Patients showed significantly higher frequencies than controls for roughly five TRBV segments, among them TRBV5-6, TRBV5-1 and TRBV20-1. Normalized Chao1 diversity was significantly lower in multiple sclerosis patients than controls, suggesting substantial peripheral T-cell clonal expansion. The multiple sclerosis patient group was slightly younger than the control group. When samples were clustered directly using the F measure, samples prepared in the same batch co-clustered strongly, which prompted a batch-effect correction.

This specimen's time point label, per the study, means: second blood draw from one MS patient after hematopoietic stem cell transplantation. To demonstrate the VDJtools post-analysis software, TCR beta repertoires were profiled from the peripheral blood of roughly 12 young patients with multiple sclerosis. The multiple sclerosis patients were children and adolescents between 6 and 15 years of age. Remarks on this clonotype: Its cognate antigen has yet to be identified. Qualities for individual bases were not recorded, and no much larger clone is one base off.

The library was generated by PCR. These reads were obtained on an Illumina HiSeq 2500. To reduce PCR and sequencing biases, unique molecular identifiers were incorporated into the TCR beta cDNA libraries. Every 1 to 10 million input T cells yielded approximately 500,000 cDNA molecules, meaning each molecule approximated one T cell. The same protocol used for the earlier healthy control dataset was applied to prepare and sequence the patient libraries. Samples belonging to the same batch were prepared together, multiplexed and sequenced on a shared HiSeq lane. From the authors' description of their analysis: MIGEC was used to process the raw barcoded reads, and molecular identifier groups with only a single read were discarded before consensus assembly and CDR3 extraction. VDJtools was used for post-analysis of the clonotype tables, and diversity was normalized by down-sampling every dataset to the size of the smallest sample. To correct batch-related cross-sample contamination, repertoire overlap clustering matched CDR3 amino acid sequences but not nucleotide sequences. In TCRdb, the public reads were trimmed at Q25 with fastp and aligned with MiXCR, with productive beta chains retained. Rows with one shared CDR3 protein collapse into an entry with the most common genes and DNA. The authors' filters were not applied to this entry. The sample table contains roughly 160,000 distinct CDR3 sequences; only one count was recorded for 30% to 45% of them. The ten largest account for 25% to 35% of the sample.

Specimen: blood, collected after autologous hematopoietic stem cell transplantation. The TCR was taken from a girl aged 10 to 17 with multiple sclerosis. Donor details come from another sample of the same person, matched by shared clones. The sequence joins TRBV10-3 to TRBJ2-3; the D gene lacks a confident call. The sequenced DNA is TGTGCCATCAGTGAATTTCTGGTTGGCACAGATACGCAGTATTTT. This codes for CAISEFLVGTDTQYF.